Listed below are T cell receptor beta chains from one sample, sequenced in a study of kidney transplant recipient with SARS-CoV-2 infection. TCRdb reanalysed the reads using MiXCR and keeps one entry per CDR3 protein. The sample holds under 250,000 distinct CDR3 sequences, about 30% seen once. Here the sequenced sample was a blood sample, taken at baseline and around day 110 from a kidney transplant recipient. The receptors were sampled from a male patient aged 30 to 40 who had COVID-19 and was a kidney transplant recipient. The T cells may come from the graft donor. Each CDR3 is given with its conserved first and last residue. The order of the fields is clone size, D gene, J gene, V gene, CDR3 DNA, CDR3 protein. D genes are given only for firm matches. The listing skips clone size in some rows; elsewhere it reads once, few, many or a size class.

.,.,TRBJ1-1,TRBV10-3,TGTGCCATCAGTGATCTCAAAGGGGTTTGGGAGAACACTGAAGCTTTCTTT,CAISDLKGVWENTEAFF
many,.,TRBJ1-2,TRBV23-1,TGCGCCAGCAGTCAGTCAAAGCTACGCAGAAAGACCTATGGCTACACCTTC,CASSQSKLRRKTYGYTF
many,.,TRBJ2-7,TRBV6-2/TRBV6-3,TGTGCCAGCAGTTACTTCCTAGCCAATTCCTACGAGCAGTACTTC,CASSYFLANSYEQYF
few,.,TRBJ1-2,TRBV5-3,TGTGCCAGAGACAGCACAGTGGTGAGAAAGACCTATGGCTACACCTTC,CARDSTVVRKTYGYTF
many,.,TRBJ2-2,TRBV7-9,TGTGCCAGCAGCTTAAGGGGTAGAGCGAACACCGGGGAGCTGTTTTTT,CASSLRGRANTGELFF
many,.,TRBJ1-5,TRBV16,TGTGCCAGCGGTCCAGGGAGTAGGAGCAATCAGCCCCAGCATTTT,CASGPGSRSNQPQHF
many,TRBD2,TRBJ2-2,TRBV19,TGTGCCAGTAGTATAACTAGCGGCACCGGGGAGCTGTTTTTT,CASSITSGTGELFF
many,.,TRBJ1-2,TRBV12-3/TRBV12-4,TGTGCCAGCAGTGAGCCCTTCACAGCAGGAAAGACCTATGGCTACACCTTC,CASSEPFTAGKTYGYTF
.,.,TRBJ2-3,TRBV9,TGTGCCAGCAGCGTAGATGGGGGCGCGGGCACAGATACGCAGTATTTT,CASSVDGGAGTDTQYF
many,.,TRBJ1-4,TRBV6-5,TGTGCCACCAAGACGCTCGACCCTAATGAAAAACTGTTTTTT,CATKTLDPNEKLFF
.,.,TRBJ2-1,TRBV27,TGTGCCAGCAGTTTAGTGGGGAGCTCCTACAATGAGCAGTTCTTC,CASSLVGSSYNEQFF
many,.,TRBJ1-2,TRBV24-1,TGTGCCACCAGTGATCCCAAGACAGGAGGATCTAACTATGGCTACACCTTC,CATSDPKTGGSNYGYTF
many,.,TRBJ1-1,TRBV9,TGTGCCAGCAGCGTAGCCCGGGGTGGCACTGAAGCTTTCTTT,CASSVARGGTEAFF
.,TRBD1,TRBJ2-1,TRBV5-4,TGTGCCAGCAGCAAGGGACAGGGCACTTGGGATGAGCAGTTCTTC,CASSKGQGTWDEQFF
.,.,TRBJ2-1,TRBV6-5,TGTGCCAACAGTTATTTGGGGGCGGAGGAGCAGTTCTTC,CANSYLGAEEQFF
many,.,TRBJ2-5,TRBV3-2,TGTGCCAGCAGACGACCGTACCAAGAGACCCAGTACTTC,CASRRPYQETQYF
many,.,TRBJ1-2,TRBV12-5,TGTGCTAGTGGTGTGTGTAGTTTGCAGGGAAAGACCTATGGCTACACCTTC,CASGVCSLQGKTYGYTF
.,.,TRBJ2-5,TRBV28,TGTGCCAGCAGTTTATCCCACGAGCAGTGCTTC,CASSLSHEQCF
few,.,TRBJ2-3,TRBV15,TGTGCCACCACAGGGGTCAGCCCAGATACGCAGTATTTT,CATTGVSPDTQYF
many,.,TRBJ1-2,TRBV7-1,TGTGCCAGCAGCTTACGGACTCACGAGGGAAAGACCTATGGCTACACCTTC,CASSLRTHEGKTYGYTF
many,.,TRBJ1-2,TRBV5-1,TGCGCCAGCACGGTGAGATCGGTTCGAAAGACCTATGGCTACACCTTC,CASTVRSVRKTYGYTF
many,.,TRBJ1-5,TRBV20-1,TGCAGTGCTAGACTCTATAGCAATCAGCCCCAGCATTTT,CSARLYSNQPQHF
many,.,TRBJ2-7,TRBV20-1,TGCAGTGCTAGAAACGCTCAAAGTTCCTACGAGCAGTACTTC,CSARNAQSSYEQYF
many,TRBD2,TRBJ2-7,TRBV4-1,TGCGCCAGCAGCCACCCGGGACTAGCCAAGAACGAGCAGTACTTC,CASSHPGLAKNEQYF
.,.,TRBJ1-2,TRBV12-3/TRBV12-4,TGTGCCAGCAGTGATTTGACCAGCTTCCGAAAGACCTATGGCTACACCTTC,CASSDLTSFRKTYGYTF
many,.,TRBJ1-2,TRBV24-1,TGTGCCACCAGTCTTGTTTCTAGTACCAGAAAGACCTATGGCTACACCTTC,CATSLVSSTRKTYGYTF
many,TRBD1,TRBJ1-4,TRBV10-2,TGCGCCACCACCGACAGGGGATGGGAAAAACTGTTTTTT,CATTDRGWEKLFF
few,TRBD2,TRBJ2-2,TRBV11-2,TGTGCCAGCAGCTTAGCTTTTGCGGGAGTCGACACCGGGGAGCTGTTTTTT,CASSLAFAGVDTGELFF